This entry describes one TCR beta chain. Sequencing used immunoSEQ multiplex PCR; TCRdb keeps in-frame clones, though not all of them. The sample consists of 550,000 to 700,000 clones, around three quarters of them appearing once. The data were obtained in a study of shared clonotypes between healthy human individuals. This CDR3 contains 18 residues. V was shortened by 0 bases and J by 1 base, with 18 bases between the two germline ends. The germline V gene encodes CDR1 SEHNR and CDR2 FQNEAQ (reference sequence). The sequence came from a woman in her thirties in good health. The specimen sequenced was memory CD4+ T cells sorted from blood. Subset given: CD45RA-negative fraction. This rearrangement joins TRBV7-9 to TRBJ2-5, with D possibly matching TRBD1 (5 bases). CDR3 sequence (DNA): TGTGCCAGCAGCTTAGCGTGGCCAGGGATGTGGGGCCAAGAGACCCAGTACTTC. Amino acids: CASSLAWPGMWGQETQYF.